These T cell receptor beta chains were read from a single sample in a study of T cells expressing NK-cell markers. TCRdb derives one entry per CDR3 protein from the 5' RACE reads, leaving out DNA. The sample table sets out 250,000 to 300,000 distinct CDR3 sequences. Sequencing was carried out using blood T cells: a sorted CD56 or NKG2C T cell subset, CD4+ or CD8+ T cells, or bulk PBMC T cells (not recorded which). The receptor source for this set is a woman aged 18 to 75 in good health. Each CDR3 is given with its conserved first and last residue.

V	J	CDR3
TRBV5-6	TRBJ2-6	CASSFLDYSGANVLTF
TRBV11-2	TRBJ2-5	CASSLNSGSRRLRRETQYF
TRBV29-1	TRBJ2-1	CSATGGNEQFF
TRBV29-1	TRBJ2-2	CSVEGQGHTGELFF
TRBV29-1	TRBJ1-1	CSVVVQGDTEAFF
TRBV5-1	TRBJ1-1	CASSPGQGMGVRDTEAFF
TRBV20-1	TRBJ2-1	CSAGSGRALNEQFF
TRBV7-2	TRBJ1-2	CASSWGGSGYTF
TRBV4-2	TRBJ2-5	CASSQEGGGARETQYF
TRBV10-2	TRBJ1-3	CASRPGYSGNTIYF
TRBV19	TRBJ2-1	CASTTGYNEQFF
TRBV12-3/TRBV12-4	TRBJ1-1	CASSFGRGSTEAFF
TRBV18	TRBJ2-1	CASSELADEQFF
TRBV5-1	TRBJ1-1	CASSLGSGGTEAFF
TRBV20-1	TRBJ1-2	CSASPPGYQDTAYGYTF
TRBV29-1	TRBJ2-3	CSLSGSTSTDTQYF
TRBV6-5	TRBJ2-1	CASSYSNHPADPPFF
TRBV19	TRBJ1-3	CASSNLRISGNTIYF
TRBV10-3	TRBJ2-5	CAISGTGVWETQYF
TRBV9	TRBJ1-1	CASSVNMNTEAFF
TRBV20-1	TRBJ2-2	CSARDAGGHWGELFF
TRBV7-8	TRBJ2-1	CAGSREGLADNEQFF
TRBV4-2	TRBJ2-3	CASSQRLGDTQYF